Below, 2 T cell receptor beta chains from the same sample are listed, as sequenced in a study of T cell changes during pregnancy in multiple sclerosis. Sequencing was performed with immunoSEQ multiplex PCR; in TCRdb, only in-frame clones are kept and a portion is missing. The sample records around 30,000 clones, just over 90% being singletons. The material was CD8+ T cells from peripheral blood mononuclear cells, obtained in the second trimester of pregnancy. These receptors were obtained from a female donor with multiple sclerosis, enrolled in a pregnancy study.

The rearrangement links TRBV6-5 to TRBJ2-7, with TRBD2 as a possible D gene (7 bases). The germline CDR1 and CDR2 sequences are MNHEY and SVGAGI. V lost 2 bases, J lost 2 bases, and 10 bases lay in between. The CDR3 loop spans 14 amino acids. Here the CDR3 DNA reads TGTGCCAGCAGTTACGGGGGGGACACCTACGAGCAGTACTTC. Translated: CASSYGGDTYEQYF.

The V call is TRBV5-5, the J call TRBJ2-1, with D possibly matching TRBD1 (6 bases). The CDR3 spans 19 residues. From germline, CDR1 is SGHKS and CDR2 YYEKEE (reference sequence). The V end lost 4 bases, the J end lost 1 base, and 24 bases lay between the germline ends. The CDR3 loop reads CASSGRTGWTAGSYNEQFF. The CDR3 DNA sequence: TGTGCCAGCAGCGGCCGCACGGGGTGGACAGCCGGTTCCTACAATGAGCAGTTCTTC.